The 29 T cell receptor beta chains presented below share a single source sample, sequenced in a study of CD8 T cells in ankylosing spondylitis. The study's findings and limits: There was a TCR beta motif, made of eight highly homologous variants, that appeared characteristic of ankylosing spondylitis blood.

TCRdb re-analysed the 5' RACE reads in MiXCR, keeping a single row per CDR3 protein. The sample has around 890,000 distinct CDR3 sequences, 10% to 15% seen once. No antigen has been assigned to these receptors. Sample: blood, either unsorted or a sorted T cell fraction (not recorded which). The origin of the receptors is a male donor with ankylosing spondylitis.

The chain employs TRBV28 and TRBJ1-4; D is possibly TRBD1 (6 bases). V was shortened by 6 bases and J by 8 bases, with 16 bases between the two germline ends. The CDR3 length is 14 residues. The germline V gene has CDR1 MDHEN and CDR2 SYDVKM. CDR3 DNA sequence: TGTGCCAGCAGCCAAACAGGGATAGGAGAAAAACTGTTTTTT. Residues: CASSQTGIGEKLFF.

This clonotype was counted ten times or more. The chain employs TRBV28 and TRBJ2-5, with 13 positions matching TRBD2. The CDR3 has 16 residues. V shed 4 bases and J 4 bases; nucleotides not matched to a gene: 6. Germline CDR1 reads MDHEN; CDR2 reads SYDVKM. Here the CDR3 reads CASSSLGLAGRETQYF. In DNA, the CDR3 is TGTGCCAGCAGTTCACTGGGACTAGCGGGACGAGAGACCCAGTACTTC.

The chain is built from TRBV25-1 and TRBJ1-5; 7 bases align to TRBD1. V shed 4 bases and J 5 bases; nucleotides not matched to a gene: 5. In germline, CDR1 is MGHDK, CDR2 SYGVNS. The CDR3 covers 14 residues. CDR3 region: CASSGGQVHQPQHF. The CDR3 bases are TGTGCCAGCAGTGGAGGACAGGTTCATCAGCCCCAGCATTTT.

The DNA for the CDR3 is TGTGCCAGCGACCATGGCTGGATCTCCTACAATGAGCAGTTCTTC. Its protein product is CASDHGWISYNEQFF. The V gene is TRBV6-2 or TRBV6-3, the J gene TRBJ2-1; D unclear. In germline, CDR1 is MNHEY, CDR2 SVGEGT. Trimming took 8 bases from V and 0 from J, leaving 14 bases between them. The CDR3 is made up of 15 amino acids.

This clonotype occurred many times. The V gene is TRBV20-1, the J gene TRBJ2-5; the D call may be TRBD1 or TRBD2 (5 bases each). Trimming cost V 6 bases and J 1 base, with 15 bases left between them. CDR1 and CDR2 (germline): DFQATT, SNEGSKA (reference sequence). CDR3 length equals 14 residues. CDR3 sequence (DNA): TGCAGTGCCGATCGATCCGGGACCCAAGAGACCCAGTACTTC. Encoded protein: CSADRSGTQETQYF.

A few counts support this clonotype. The chain has TRBV29-1 and TRBJ1-1; D ambiguous. The CDR3 loop spans 12 amino acids. V lost 4 bases to trimming and J lost 1 base, with 7 bases between them. From germline, CDR1 is SQVTM and CDR2 ANQGSEA. The CDR3 loop is CSVGHWNTEAFF. CDR3 nucleotide sequence: TGCAGCGTTGGACACTGGAACACTGAAGCTTTCTTT.

A few counts support this clonotype. V gene TRBV20-1 combines with J gene TRBJ1-5, with a weak D call TRBD1 (5 bases). The CDR3 length is 15 residues. Germline CDR1 DFQATT, CDR2 SNEGSKA (reference sequence). The ends were cut back, 5 bases at V and 9 bases at J, with 23 bases in the middle. CDR3 bases: TGCAGTGCTCTGATCCCTCAAGACAGCGAAGGGCCCCAGCATTTT. Amino acids: CSALIPQDSEGPQHF.

There are a few counts of this clonotype. The chain couples TRBV20-1 to TRBJ1-6; D is undetermined. Trimming pared 0 bases from V and 12 bases from J, leaving 9 bases between. Germline CDR1 DFQATT, CDR2 SNEGSKA (reference sequence). CDR3 length: 12 residues. The CDR3 is CSARDWVQPLHF. The CDR3, as DNA: TGCAGTGCTAGAGATTGGGTCCAACCCCTCCACTTT.

V usage is TRBV7-9 and J usage is TRBJ2-5, with 7 bases aligning to TRBD1. The ends lost 3 bases at V and 4 bases at J; junction bases unmatched: 11. This CDR3 is built from 16 residues. The germline V gene has CDR1 SEHNR and CDR2 FQNEAQ (reference sequence). The CDR3 DNA follows: TGTGCCAGCAGCTTTAAGTTCCGAGCAGGGGGAGAGACCCAGTACTTC. Translated: CASSFKFRAGGETQYF.

The chain is built from TRBV9 and TRBJ2-7; D possibly matches TRBD1 or TRBD2 (5 bases each). V was pared by 0 bases and J by 4 bases, with 14 bases between. This CDR3 has 15 residues. CDR1 and CDR2 (germline): SGDLS, YYNGEE. CDR3 residues: CASSVAPGPQYEQYF. The CDR3, as DNA: TGTGCCAGCAGCGTAGCGCCGGGACCGCAGTACGAGCAGTACTTC. Together with reference TRBV9 and TRBJ2-7, the CDR3 gives the full variable domain: DSGVTQTPKHLITATGQRVTLRCSPRSGDLSVYWYQQSLDQGLQFLIQYYNGEERAKGNILERFSAQQFPDLHSELNLSSLELGDSALYFCASSVAPGPQYEQYFGPGTRLTVT.

This clonotype was counted only a few times. DNA of the CDR3: TGCGCCAGCAGCTTGGGGCAGCACTACTATGGCTACACCTTC. Its protein is CASSLGQHYYGYTF. The rearrangement links TRBV5-1 to TRBJ1-2, with D unresolved. This CDR3 contains 14 residues. Germline-derived CDR1 and CDR2 are SGHRS and YFSETQ. Trimming removed 0 bases at V and 3 bases at J, with 9 bases between.

In this sample, this clonotype turned up many times. The chain links TRBV5-1 to TRBJ2-3, with 8 bases identical to TRBD1. Trimming at V came to 5 bases and at J to 2 bases, leaving 7 bases not matched to a gene. Germline CDR1 is SGHRS and CDR2 is YFSETQ. The CDR3 spans 15 residues. The CDR3 reads CASRGQGTSTDTQYF. CDR3 DNA: TGCGCCAGCAGAGGACAGGGCACGTCCACAGATACGCAGTATTTT.

This chain uses TRBV18 with TRBJ2-1, with TRBD1 as a possible D gene (5 bases). The V end was cut by 1 base, the J end by 3 bases, with 10 bases between. The CDR3 length is 15 residues. Germline lookup yields CDR1 KGHSH and CDR2 LQKENI. The CDR3 DNA reads as TGTGCCAGCTCACCACAGGGGTCGAACTACAATGAGCAGTTCTTC. It encodes CASSPQGSNYNEQFF.

A few counts support this clonotype. The rearrangement links TRBV6-1 to TRBJ2-1, with 10 bases matching TRBD1. Germline CDR1 reads MNHNS; CDR2 reads SASEGT. This CDR3 has 13 residues. With V trimmed by 6 bases and J by 10 bases, 6 bases remained unmatched. The CDR3 nucleotides read TGTGCCAGCAGCCAGACAGGGGGCCGGGAGCAGTTCTTC. It specifies CASSQTGGREQFF.

This chain links TRBV5-1 with TRBJ2-7; a possible D gene is TRBD1 (6 bases). The germline CDR1 and CDR2 sequences are SGHRS and YFSETQ. The CDR3 covers 14 residues. V was trimmed by 2 bases and J by 5 bases, leaving 14 bases between them. DNA of the CDR3: TGCGCCAGCAGCTTACAGGGCGTCAGCCACGAGCAGTACTTC. It specifies CASSLQGVSHEQYF.

The chain has TRBV27 and TRBJ1-1; 11 bases agree with TRBD1. CDR3 length: 15 residues. With V trimmed by 5 bases and J by 3 bases, 5 bases remained unmatched. In germline, CDR1 is MNHEY, CDR2 SMNVEV (reference sequence). The CDR3 bases are TGTGCCAGCAGTACCCGGGACAGGGGGGACACTGAAGCTTTCTTT. Protein sequence: CASSTRDRGDTEAFF.

The chain joins TRBV7-9 to TRBJ2-1; TRBD1 is a possible D gene (6 bases). The CDR3 runs to 12 residues. Germline V CDR1 and CDR2: SEHNR, FQNEAQ (reference sequence). CDR3 amino acids: CAHGQPNNEQFF. CDR3 nucleotides: TGTGCTCACGGACAGCCGAACAATGAGCAGTTCTTC.

This clonotype appeared a few times. This chain joins TRBV20-1 and TRBJ2-2; D gene unclear. The germline gives CDR1 DFQATT, CDR2 SNEGSKA (reference sequence). This CDR3 is 11 amino acids long. V was pared by 3 bases and J by 7 bases, with 6 bases between. The CDR3 coding sequence is TGCAGTGCTAGTAAATTCGGGGAGCTGTTTTTT. Its translation is CSASKFGELFF.

V usage is TRBV15 and J usage is TRBJ1-4; 9 positions agree with TRBD1. The germline V gene encodes CDR1 LNHNV and CDR2 YYDKDF (reference sequence). V lost 1 base and J lost 5; bases outside the gene matches: 8. This CDR3 region has 17 residues. CDR3 amino acids: CATSRAPGQGGNEKLFF. The CDR3 region has the DNA TGTGCCACCAGCAGAGCCCCGGGACAGGGTGGAAATGAAAAACTGTTTTTT.

This clonotype was counted at least ten times. The chain recombines TRBV11-2 with TRBJ2-2; D not resolved. V was cut by 5 bases and J by 3 bases, with 7 bases left in between. The CDR3 length is 13 residues. Per germline, CDR1 SGHAT and CDR2 FQNNGV. The CDR3 loop is CASSVGYTGELFF. The CDR3 DNA follows: TGTGCCAGCAGCGTGGGTTACACCGGGGAGCTGTTTTTT.

The genes are TRBV5-1 and TRBJ1-6, with TRBD1 matching 9 bases. The CDR3 is 17 residues long. Trimming at V came to 1 base and at J to 10 bases, leaving 12 bases not matched to a gene. Germline V gives CDR1 SGHRS, CDR2 YFSETQ. The CDR3 sequence is CASSLPGTGLIRSPLHF. For the CDR3, the DNA is TGCGCCAGCAGCTTGCCCGGGACAGGGTTGATAAGGTCACCCCTCCACTTT.

This clonotype was seen many times. CDR3 in DNA: TGCGCCAGCAGCCCCGGGACTTTCACAGATACGCAGTATTTT. Its protein product is CASSPGTFTDTQYF. The V and J genes are TRBV5-1 and TRBJ2-3; the D gene is possibly TRBD2 (6 bases). The CDR3 contains 14 residues. The V end was cut by 4 bases, the J end by 2 bases, with 11 bases between. Germline CDR1 is SGHRS and CDR2 is YFSETQ.

This chain uses TRBV29-1 with TRBJ2-3, with D tentatively TRBD2 (7 bases). V gave up 7 bases and J gave up 3 bases, with 14 bases separating them. CDR1 and CDR2 from the germline V gene are SQVTM and ANQGSEA. The CDR3 sequence is 13 residues long. In DNA, the CDR3 is TGCAGCGGGGGGGGCGGGAGTACAGATACGCAGTATTTT. This codes for CSGGGGSTDTQYF.

This clonotype was detected ten times or more. The chain recombines TRBV29-1 with TRBJ2-3, with D uncertain. Looked up from germline, CDR1 is SQVTM and CDR2 is ANQGSEA. The CDR3 is made up of 11 amino acids. V dropped 6 bases and J dropped 4 bases, with 8 bases sitting between them. CDR3 nucleotide sequence: TGCAGCGTCGCTCGGGCAGATACGCAGTATTTT. It yields the protein CSVARADTQYF.

This clonotype was found many times. V and J are TRBV20-1 and TRBJ2-7; D may be TRBD1 (6 bases). V shed 0 bases and J shed 12 bases, with 21 bases lying between them. CDR3 size: 14 residues. Germline V gene lookup returns CDR1 DFQATT and CDR2 SNEGSKA (reference sequence). For the CDR3, the DNA is TGCAGTGCTAGAGATCCCGGACAGTCCTCGGTCTTGTACTTC. It translates to CSARDPGQSSVLYF.

This clonotype was detected many times. This sequence joins TRBV10-3 and TRBJ2-7; D is unclear. Germline CDR1 ENHRY, CDR2 SYGVKD. Trimming removed 3 bases from V and 0 bases from J, with 6 bases in between. This CDR3 contains 13 residues. The CDR3: CAISDESSYEQYF. The DNA of the CDR3 is TGTGCCATCAGTGATGAGTCCTCCTACGAGCAGTACTTC.

The table lists this clonotype with a few counts. The rearrangement joins TRBV7-8 to TRBJ2-1, with TRBD2 as a possible D gene (5 bases). Looked up from germline, CDR1 is SGHVS and CDR2 is FQNEAQ. The CDR3 runs to 13 residues. Trimming took 6 bases from V and 9 from J, leaving 15 bases between them. CDR3: CASRSPGSAEQFF. CDR3 nucleotide sequence: TGTGCCAGCAGGTCCCCGGGGTCGGCTGAGCAGTTCTTC.

The rearrangement links TRBV7-9 to TRBJ2-3; no definite D call. CDR1 and CDR2 (germline): SEHNR, FQNEAQ (reference sequence). The length of the CDR3 is 12 residues. Trimming took off 5 bases at V and 6 bases at J, with 9 bases between the two ends. The CDR3 here is CASSQLMDTQYF. The CDR3 nucleotides read TGTGCCAGCAGCCAACTAATGGATACGCAGTATTTT.

This clonotype has at least ten counts. The chain joins TRBV20-1 to TRBJ2-1; D ambiguous. Trimming shortened V by 3 bases and J by 9 bases, and 12 bases separated the two germline ends. The germline gives CDR1 DFQATT, CDR2 SNEGSKA (reference sequence). This CDR3 has 12 residues. The CDR3 sequence: CSASRSVGEQFF. CDR3 sequence (DNA): TGCAGTGCTAGTCGCAGCGTTGGTGAGCAGTTCTTC.